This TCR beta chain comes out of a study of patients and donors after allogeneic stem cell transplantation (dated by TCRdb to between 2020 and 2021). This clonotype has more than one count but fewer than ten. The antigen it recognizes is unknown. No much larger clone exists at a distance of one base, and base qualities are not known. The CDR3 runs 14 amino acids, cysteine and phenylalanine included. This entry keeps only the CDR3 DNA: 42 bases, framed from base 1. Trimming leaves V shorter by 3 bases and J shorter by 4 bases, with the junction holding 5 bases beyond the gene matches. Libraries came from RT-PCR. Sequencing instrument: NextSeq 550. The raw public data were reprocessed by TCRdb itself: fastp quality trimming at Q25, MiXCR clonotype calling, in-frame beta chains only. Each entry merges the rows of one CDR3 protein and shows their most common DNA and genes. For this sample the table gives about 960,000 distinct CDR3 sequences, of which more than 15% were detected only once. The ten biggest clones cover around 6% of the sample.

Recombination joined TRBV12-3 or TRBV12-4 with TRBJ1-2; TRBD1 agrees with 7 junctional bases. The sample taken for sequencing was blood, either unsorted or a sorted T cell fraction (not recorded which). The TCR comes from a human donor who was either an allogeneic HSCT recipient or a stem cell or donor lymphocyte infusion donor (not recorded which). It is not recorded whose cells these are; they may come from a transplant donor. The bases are TGTGCCAGCAGTTTCGCAGGGGGGGCCTATGGCTACACCTTC. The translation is CASSFAGGAYGYTF.